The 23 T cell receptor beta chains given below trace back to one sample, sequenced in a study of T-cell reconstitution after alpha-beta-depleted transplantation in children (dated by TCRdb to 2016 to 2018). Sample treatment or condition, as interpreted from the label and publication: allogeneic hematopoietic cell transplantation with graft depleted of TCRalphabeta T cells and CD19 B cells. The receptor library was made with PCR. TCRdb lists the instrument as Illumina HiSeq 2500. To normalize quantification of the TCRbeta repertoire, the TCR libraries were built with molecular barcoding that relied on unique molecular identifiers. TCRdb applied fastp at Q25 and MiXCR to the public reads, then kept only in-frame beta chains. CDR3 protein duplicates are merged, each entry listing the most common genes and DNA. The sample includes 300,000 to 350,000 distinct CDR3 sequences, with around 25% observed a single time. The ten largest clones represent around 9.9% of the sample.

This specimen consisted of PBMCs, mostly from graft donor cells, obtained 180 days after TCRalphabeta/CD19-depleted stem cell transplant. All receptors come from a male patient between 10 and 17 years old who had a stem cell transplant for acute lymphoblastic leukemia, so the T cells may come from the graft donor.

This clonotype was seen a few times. The CDR3 protein is CASRTTSRGRYNEQFF. The CDR3 coding sequence is TGTGCCAGCAGAACTACCTCTCGCGGGAGGTACAATGAGCAGTTCTTC. The chain couples TRBV7-6 to TRBJ2-1; 8 bases match TRBD2. CDR1 and CDR2 (germline): SGHVS, FNYEAQ. The CDR3 totals 16 residues. V was clipped by 6 bases and J by 4 bases; unmatched bases: 11. Together with reference TRBV7-6 and TRBJ2-1, the CDR3 gives the full variable domain: GAGVSQSPRYKVTKRGQDVALRCDPISGHVSLYWYRQALGQGPEFLTYFNYEAQQDKSGLPNDRFSAERPEGSISTLTIQRTEQRDSAMYRCASRTTSRGRYNEQFFGPGTRLTVL.

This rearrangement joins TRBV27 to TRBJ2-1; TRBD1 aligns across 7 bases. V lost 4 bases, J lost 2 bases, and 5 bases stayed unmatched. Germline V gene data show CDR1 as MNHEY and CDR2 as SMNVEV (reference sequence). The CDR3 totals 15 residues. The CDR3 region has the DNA TGTGCCAGCAGTTCCTACAGGGGCCCCTACAATGAGCAGTTCTTC. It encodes CASSSYRGPYNEQFF.

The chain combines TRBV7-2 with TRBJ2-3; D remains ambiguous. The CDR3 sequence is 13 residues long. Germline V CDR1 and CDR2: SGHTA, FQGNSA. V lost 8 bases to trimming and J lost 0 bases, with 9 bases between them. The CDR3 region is CASGLTSTDTQYF. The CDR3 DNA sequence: TGTGCCAGCGGGTTAACTAGCACAGATACGCAGTATTTT.

The CDR3 spells CASSWTASTDTQYF. Written as DNA, the CDR3 is TGTGCCAGCAGCTGGACAGCAAGCACAGATACGCAGTATTTT. The rearrangement joins TRBV7-9 to TRBJ2-3, with D perhaps matching TRBD1 (6 bases). The CDR3 runs to 14 residues. Per the germline V gene, CDR1 is SEHNR and CDR2 is FQNEAQ (reference sequence). V shed 4 bases and J shed 0 bases, with 8 bases lying between them.

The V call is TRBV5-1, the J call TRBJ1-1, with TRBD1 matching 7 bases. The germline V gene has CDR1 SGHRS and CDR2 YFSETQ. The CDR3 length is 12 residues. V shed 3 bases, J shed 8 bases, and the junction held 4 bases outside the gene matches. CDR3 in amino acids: CASSSGTVEAFF. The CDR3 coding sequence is TGCGCCAGCAGCTCCGGGACAGTCGAAGCTTTCTTT.

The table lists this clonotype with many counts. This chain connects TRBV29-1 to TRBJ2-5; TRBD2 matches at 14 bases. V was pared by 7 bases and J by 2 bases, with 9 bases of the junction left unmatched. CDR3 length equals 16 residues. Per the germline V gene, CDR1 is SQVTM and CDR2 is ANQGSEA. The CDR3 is CSAGTSGRRAQETQYF. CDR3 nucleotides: TGCAGCGCCGGGACTAGCGGGAGAAGGGCACAAGAGACCCAGTACTTC.

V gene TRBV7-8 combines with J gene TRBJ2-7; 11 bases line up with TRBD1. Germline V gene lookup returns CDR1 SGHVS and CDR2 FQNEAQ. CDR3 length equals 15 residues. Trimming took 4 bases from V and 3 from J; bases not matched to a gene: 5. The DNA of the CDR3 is TGTGCCAGCAGCTGGGACAGGGGGTTAAACTACGAGCAGTACTTC. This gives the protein CASSWDRGLNYEQYF.

CDR3 amino acids: CASSEGLGATDTQYF. CDR3 sequence (DNA): TGTGCCAGCAGTGAAGGTCTAGGGGCCACAGATACGCAGTATTTT. J is TRBJ2-3 and V is TRBV2; a weak D match, TRBD1 (5 bases). V was cut by 1 base and J by 2 bases, with 10 bases left in between. Germline-derived CDR1 and CDR2 are SNHLY and FYNNEI. This CDR3 spans 15 amino acids.

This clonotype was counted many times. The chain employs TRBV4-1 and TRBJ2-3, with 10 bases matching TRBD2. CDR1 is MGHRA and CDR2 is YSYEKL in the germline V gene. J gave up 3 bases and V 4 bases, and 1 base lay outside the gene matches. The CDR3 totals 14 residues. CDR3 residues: CASSPGLATDTQYF. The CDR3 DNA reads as TGCGCCAGCAGCCCGGGACTAGCGACAGATACGCAGTATTTT.

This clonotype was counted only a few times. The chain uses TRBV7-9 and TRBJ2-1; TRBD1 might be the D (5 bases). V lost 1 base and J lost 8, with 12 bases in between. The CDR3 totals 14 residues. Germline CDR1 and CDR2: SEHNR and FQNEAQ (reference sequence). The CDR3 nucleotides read TGTGCCAGCAGCTTAGTCCCACAGGCCTATGAGCAGTTCTTC. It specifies CASSLVPQAYEQFF.

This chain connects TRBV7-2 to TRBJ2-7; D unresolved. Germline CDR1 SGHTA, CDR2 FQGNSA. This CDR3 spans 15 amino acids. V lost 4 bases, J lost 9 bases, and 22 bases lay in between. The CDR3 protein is CASSSSSIALGVQYF. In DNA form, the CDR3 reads TGTGCCAGCAGCTCCTCGAGTATTGCTCTAGGAGTGCAGTACTTC.

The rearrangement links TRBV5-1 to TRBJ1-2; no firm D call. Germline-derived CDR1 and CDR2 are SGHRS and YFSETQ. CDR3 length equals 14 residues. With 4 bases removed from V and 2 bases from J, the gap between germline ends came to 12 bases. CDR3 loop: CASSPTPSNYGYTF. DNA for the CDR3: TGCGCCAGCAGCCCTACCCCTTCAAACTATGGCTACACCTTC.

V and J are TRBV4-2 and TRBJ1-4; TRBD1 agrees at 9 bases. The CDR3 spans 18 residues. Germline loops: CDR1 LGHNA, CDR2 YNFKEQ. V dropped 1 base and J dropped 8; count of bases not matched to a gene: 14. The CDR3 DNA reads TGTGCCAGCAGCCAAGGCCGAAAGGCAGACAGGGGGGGGGAAAAACTGTTTTTT. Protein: CASSQGRKADRGGEKLFF.

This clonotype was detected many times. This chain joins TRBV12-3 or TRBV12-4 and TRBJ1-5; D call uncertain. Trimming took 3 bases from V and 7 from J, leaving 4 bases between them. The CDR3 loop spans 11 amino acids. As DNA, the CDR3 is TGTGCCAGCAGTTTTGGGCAGCCCCAGCATTTT. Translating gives CASSFGQPQHF.

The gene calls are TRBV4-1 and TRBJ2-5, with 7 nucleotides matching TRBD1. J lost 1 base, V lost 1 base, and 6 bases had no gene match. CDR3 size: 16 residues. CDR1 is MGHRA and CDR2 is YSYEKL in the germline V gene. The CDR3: CASSQGARTGQETQYF. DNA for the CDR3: TGCGCCAGCAGCCAAGGAGCGCGGACAGGCCAAGAGACCCAGTACTTC.

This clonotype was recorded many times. CDR3 coding DNA: TGCGCCAGCAGCTTGGACCCATCCGGGGCCTTGAACACTGAAGCTTTCTTT. Translation gives CASSLDPSGALNTEAFF. The chain joins TRBV5-1 to TRBJ1-1; TRBD1 is a possible D gene (5 bases). V lost 0 bases and J 0 bases, leaving 15 bases between the germline ends. CDR1 SGHRS and CDR2 YFSETQ come from the germline V gene. There are 17 residues in the CDR3.

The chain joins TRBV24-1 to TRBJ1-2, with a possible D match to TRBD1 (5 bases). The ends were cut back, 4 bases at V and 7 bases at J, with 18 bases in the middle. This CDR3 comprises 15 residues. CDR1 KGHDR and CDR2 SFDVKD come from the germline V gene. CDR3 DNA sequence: TGTGCCACCAGTGACATCGGGGGAAGGAGGTTTGGCTACACCTTC. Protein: CATSDIGGRRFGYTF.

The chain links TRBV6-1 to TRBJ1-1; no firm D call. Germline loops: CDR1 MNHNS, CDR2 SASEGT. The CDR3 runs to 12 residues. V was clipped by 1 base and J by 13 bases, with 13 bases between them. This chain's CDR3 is CASSEVGHTVFF. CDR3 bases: TGTGCCAGCAGTGAAGTCGGTCACACAGTTTTCTTT.

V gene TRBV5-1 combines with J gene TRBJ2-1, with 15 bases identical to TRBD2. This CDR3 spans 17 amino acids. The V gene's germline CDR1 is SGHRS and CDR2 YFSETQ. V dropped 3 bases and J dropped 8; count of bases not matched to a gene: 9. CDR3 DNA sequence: TGCGCCAGCAGCTACGGACTAGCGGGAGGGTTAAGTGATGAGCAGTTCTTC. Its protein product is CASSYGLAGGLSDEQFF.

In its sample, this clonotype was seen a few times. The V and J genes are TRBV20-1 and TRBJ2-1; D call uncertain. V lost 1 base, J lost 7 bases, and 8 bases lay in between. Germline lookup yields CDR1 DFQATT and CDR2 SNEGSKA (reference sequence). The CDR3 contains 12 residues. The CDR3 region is CSARGLVNEQFF. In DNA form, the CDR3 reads TGCAGTGCTAGAGGCCTGGTAAATGAGCAGTTCTTC.

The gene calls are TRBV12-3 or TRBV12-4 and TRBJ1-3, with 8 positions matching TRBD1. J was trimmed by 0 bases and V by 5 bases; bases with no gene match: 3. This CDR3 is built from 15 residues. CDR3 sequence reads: CASSQTGGSGNTIYF. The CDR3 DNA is TGTGCCAGCAGTCAAACAGGGGGCTCTGGAAACACCATATATTTT.

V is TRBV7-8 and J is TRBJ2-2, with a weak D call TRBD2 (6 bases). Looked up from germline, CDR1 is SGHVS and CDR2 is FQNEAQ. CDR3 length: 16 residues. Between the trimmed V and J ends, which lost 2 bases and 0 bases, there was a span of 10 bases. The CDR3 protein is CASSLSGLPNTGELFF. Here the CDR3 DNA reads TGTGCCAGCAGCTTATCGGGACTCCCGAACACCGGGGAGCTGTTTTTT.

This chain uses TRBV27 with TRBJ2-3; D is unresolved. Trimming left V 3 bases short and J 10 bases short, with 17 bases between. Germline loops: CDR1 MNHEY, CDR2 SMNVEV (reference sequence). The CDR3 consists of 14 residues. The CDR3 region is CASSLNRVTSPQYF. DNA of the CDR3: TGTGCCAGCAGTTTGAATCGGGTGACCTCCCCGCAGTATTTT.